The present T cell receptor (beta chain) was sequenced within a study of CD8+ T cells in alopecia areata. With 6 bases clipped from V and 3 bases from J, the junction kept 6 bases outside the gene matches. The CDR3 totals 13 residues. CDR1 SQVTM and CDR2 ANQGSEA come from the germline V gene. Separation by sorting yielded CD4+ and CD8+ T cells from PBMCs. RNA was isolated and reverse transcribed to cDNA, the sequencing template. Profiling relied on immunoSEQ multiplex PCR, and the TCRdb table lists in-frame clones only, not all of them. This sample has roughly 200,000 clones; approximately 60% occur once, and the top ten carry approximately 4.9%.

This sequence was found in a human donor in good health. The chain couples TRBV29-1 to TRBJ2-7, with 9 bases lining up with TRBD1. The source material was CD8+ T cells sorted from blood. The CDR3 nucleotides are TGCAGCGTAATCCCGGGACAGGGCTACGAGCAGTACTTC. Its translation: CSVIPGQGYEQYF.